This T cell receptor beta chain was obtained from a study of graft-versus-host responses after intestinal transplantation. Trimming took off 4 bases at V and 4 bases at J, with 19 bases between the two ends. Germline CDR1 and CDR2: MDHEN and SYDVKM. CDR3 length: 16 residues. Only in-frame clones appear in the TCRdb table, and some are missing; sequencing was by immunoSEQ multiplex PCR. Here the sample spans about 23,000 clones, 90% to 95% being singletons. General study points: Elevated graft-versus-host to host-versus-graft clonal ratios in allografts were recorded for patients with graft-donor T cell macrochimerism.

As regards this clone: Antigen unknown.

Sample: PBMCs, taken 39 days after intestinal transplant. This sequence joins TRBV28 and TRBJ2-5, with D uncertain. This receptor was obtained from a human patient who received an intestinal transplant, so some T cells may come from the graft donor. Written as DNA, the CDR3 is TGTGCCAGCAGTTCCCGGGCAGGCCTTAGGGTAGAGACCCAGTACTTC. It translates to CASSSRAGLRVETQYF. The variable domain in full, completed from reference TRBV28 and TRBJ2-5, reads DVKVTQSSRYLVKRTGEKVFLECVQDMDHENMFWYRQDPGLGLRLIYFSYDVKMKEKGDIPEGYSVSREKKERFSLILESASTNQTSMYLCASSSRAGLRVETQYFGPGTRLLVL.